A single sample is the source of the 20 T cell receptor beta chains below, sequenced in a study of shared clonotypes between healthy human individuals. Only in-frame clones appear in the TCRdb table, and some are missing; sequencing was by immunoSEQ multiplex PCR. The table records nearly 1 million clones, around three quarters of them present only once. Sequenced material: memory CD4+ T cells sorted from blood. Subset reported: CD45RA-negative fraction. The receptors derive from a man aged 18 to 29 in good health.

This clone was found once. CDR3 sequence (DNA): TGTGCCAGCGGCGTTGGTTTCGTTCAGCCCCAGCATTTT. It is translated as CASGVGFVQPQHF. V is TRBV2 and J is TRBJ1-5; D is uncertain. The germline CDR1 and CDR2 sequences are SNHLY and FYNNEI. The CDR3 covers 13 residues. V was cut by 8 bases and J by 6 bases, with 14 bases left in between. The full variable domain, completed using reference TRBV2 and TRBJ1-5, is EPEVTQTPSHQVTQMGQEVILRCVPISNHLYFYWYRQILGQKVEFLVSFYNNEISEKSEIFDDQFSVERPDGSNFTLKIRSTKLEDSAMYFCASGVGFVQPQHFGDGTRLSIL.

Remarks on this clone: The sample holds other DNA sequences that translate to the same CDR3. The chain recombines TRBV30 with TRBJ2-5; a weak D match, TRBD1 (5 bases). The CDR3 has 11 amino acids. Germline CDR1 GTSNPN, CDR2 SVGIG (reference sequence). V lost 3 bases, J lost 5 bases, and 7 bases lay in between. Here the CDR3 reads CAWRGRETQYF. The DNA of the CDR3 is TGTGCCTGGAGGGGGCGGGAGACCCAGTACTTC.

The chain carries TRBV5-1 and TRBJ2-7, with 7 nucleotides matching TRBD1. The CDR3 consists of 15 residues. After removal of 0 bases from V and 2 bases from J, the junction contained 5 bases not matched to a gene. CDR1 is SGHRS and CDR2 is YFSETQ in the germline V gene. The CDR3 sequence is CASSLVGGPPYEQYF. The CDR3 DNA reads TGCGCCAGCAGCTTGGTAGGGGGCCCCCCCTACGAGCAGTACTTC.

V is TRBV30 and J is TRBJ1-2; TRBD1 aligns across 9 bases. V was pared by 7 bases and J by 7 bases, with 10 bases of the junction left unmatched. CDR1 is GTSNPN, CDR2 SVGIG, per germline (reference sequence). The CDR3 spans 13 residues. The CDR3 here is CASPGQGFVGYTF. CDR3 sequence (DNA): TGTGCCTCCCCGGGACAGGGATTTGTTGGCTACACCTTC.

The CDR3 coding sequence is TGTGCCATCAGACGTATCGCTAGCGGGGAATCTGAGCAGTTCTTC. Amino acids: CAIRRIASGESEQFF. This sequence joins TRBV10-3 and TRBJ2-1; 9 bases fit TRBD2. The J segment lost 9 bases and the V segment lost 6 bases, leaving 12 bases of the junction unmatched. CDR1 is ENHRY and CDR2 is SYGVKD in the germline V gene. The CDR3 contains 15 residues.

This rearrangement joins TRBV7-9 to TRBJ2-2; D gene ambiguous. The V gene lost 3 bases and the J gene lost 8 bases, with 10 bases spanning the gap. The V gene's germline CDR1 is SEHNR and CDR2 FQNEAQ (reference sequence). This CDR3 region has 13 residues. The CDR3 DNA sequence: TGTGCCAGCAGCTTGCTGGGATCAGGGGAGCTGTTTTTT. Translated, it gives CASSLLGSGELFF.

The chain joins TRBV7-9 to TRBJ2-3; 7 nucleotides match TRBD2. The ends lost 2 bases at V and 2 bases at J; junction bases unmatched: 10. Germline CDR1 is SEHNR and CDR2 is FQNEAQ (reference sequence). CDR3 length: 17 residues. CDR3 nucleotide sequence: TGTGCCAGCAGCTTACGAGTAGTGGGAGGGGCCACAGATACGCAGTATTTT. Protein: CASSLRVVGGATDTQYF.

This clone appeared a single time. The chain carries TRBV30 and TRBJ1-5, with a possible D match to TRBD1 (5 bases). V dropped 2 bases and J dropped 4 bases, with 12 bases sitting between them. The CDR3 covers 14 residues. Germline lookup yields CDR1 GTSNPN and CDR2 SVGIG (reference sequence). For the CDR3, the DNA is TGTGCCTGGAGTTATTTAGAGGGGAATCAGCCCCAGCATTTT. This codes for CAWSYLEGNQPQHF. Filled out from reference TRBV30 and TRBJ1-5, the complete variable domain reads SQTIHQWPATLVQPVGSPLSLECTVEGTSNPNLYWYRQAAGRGLQLLFYSVGIGQISSEVPQNLSASRPQDRQFILSSKKLLLSDSGFYLCAWSYLEGNQPQHFGDGTRLSIL.

CDR3 loop: CASSPGGLADFSYEQYF. The CDR3 bases are TGTGCCAGCAGCCCGGGAGGTCTAGCGGACTTCTCCTACGAGCAGTACTTC. The chain employs TRBV11-2 and TRBJ2-7, with 7 bases fitting TRBD2. The J segment lost 0 bases and the V segment lost 5 bases, leaving 13 bases of the junction unmatched. CDR3 length: 17 residues. CDR1 and CDR2 (germline): SGHAT, FQNNGV.

V is TRBV29-1 and J is TRBJ1-3, with unresolved D. CDR3 size: 14 residues. Germline lookup yields CDR1 SQVTM and CDR2 ANQGSEA. Trimming pared 2 bases from V and 0 bases from J, leaving 8 bases between. CDR3 sequence: CSVELGFSGNTIYF. The CDR3 nucleotides are TGCAGCGTTGAACTAGGCTTCTCTGGAAACACCATATATTTT. Full variable domain (missing parts from reference TRBV29-1 and TRBJ1-3): SAVISQKPSRDICQRGTSLTIQCQVDSQVTMMFWYRQQPGQSLTLIATANQGSEATYESGFVIDKFPISRPNLTFSTLTVSNMSPEDSSIYLCSVELGFSGNTIYFGEGSWLTVV.

The rearrangement joins TRBV11-2 to TRBJ1-2; D gene ambiguous. Looked up from germline, CDR1 is SGHAT and CDR2 is FQNNGV. Trimming cost V 2 bases and J 8 bases, with 18 bases left between them. The CDR3 sequence is 15 residues long. CDR3 loop: CASSLITEPLVGYTF. CDR3 sequence (DNA): TGTGCCAGCAGCTTAATCACGGAGCCTCTGGTGGGCTACACCTTC.

This clone was seen only once. This CDR3 is CASSPVRAGGEYGYTF. In nucleotides, the CDR3 is TGTGCCAGCAGCCCAGTGAGGGCAGGGGGCGAGTATGGCTACACCTTC. The V and J genes are TRBV7-2 and TRBJ1-2, with TRBD1 matching over 8 bases. There are 16 residues in the CDR3. The germline gives CDR1 SGHTA, CDR2 FQGNSA. Unmatched junction bases numbered 13, after V lost 5 bases and J lost 5 bases.

This chain joins TRBV6-5 and TRBJ2-5; either TRBD1 or TRBD2 may supply D (5 bases each). The CDR3 runs 14 residues. Germline assignment: CDR1 MNHEY and CDR2 SVGAGI. The V gene lost 2 bases and the J gene lost 4 bases, with 11 bases spanning the gap. CDR3 sequence: CASSYQGVRETQYF. The CDR3 bases are TGTGCCAGCAGTTACCAGGGAGTGAGAGAGACCCAGTACTTC.

This clone has only a few counts. The CDR3 spells CASSAPGLMQYF. CDR3 bases: TGTGCCAGCAGTGCGCCGGGACTTATGCAGTATTTT. The chain links TRBV6-1 to TRBJ2-3; the D gene is possibly TRBD2 (6 bases). Between the trimmed V and J ends, which lost 4 bases and 11 bases, there was a span of 13 bases. The V gene's germline CDR1 is MNHNS and CDR2 SASEGT. The CDR3 extends over 12 amino acids.

This chain connects TRBV27 to TRBJ2-5; no firm D call. Germline CDR1 reads MNHEY; CDR2 reads SMNVEV (reference sequence). The V end lost 6 bases, the J end lost 1 base, and 12 bases lay between the germline ends. The length of the CDR3 is 14 residues. The CDR3 is CASRMAGGQETQYF. The CDR3 DNA sequence: TGTGCCAGCAGAATGGCAGGCGGCCAAGAGACCCAGTACTTC.

V usage is TRBV5-1 and J usage is TRBJ2-3; D unresolved. There are 13 residues in the CDR3. Germline CDR1 reads SGHRS; CDR2 reads YFSETQ. V shed 2 bases and J shed 3 bases, with 7 bases lying between them. The CDR3, as DNA: TGCGCCAGCAGCTTCACCCAGACAGATACGCAGTATTTT. The encoded protein is CASSFTQTDTQYF.

V and J are TRBV25-1 and TRBJ1-1; no clear D gene. The V and J ends lost 3 bases and 4 bases respectively, with 9 bases between them. The CDR3 sequence is 13 residues long. The V gene's germline CDR1 is MGHDK and CDR2 SYGVNS. CDR3 region: CASSDRGATEAFF. In nucleotides, the CDR3 is TGTGCCAGCAGTGATCGGGGAGCCACTGAAGCTTTCTTT. Based on the CDR3 plus reference TRBV25-1 and TRBJ1-1, the full variable domain is EADIYQTPRYLVIGTGKKITLECSQTMGHDKMYWYQQDPGMELHLIHYSYGVNSTEKGDLSSESTVSRIRTEHFPLTLESARPSHTSQYLCASSDRGATEAFFGQGTRLTVV.

V gene TRBV2 combines with J gene TRBJ2-7, with 11 positions matching TRBD2. Per germline, CDR1 SNHLY and CDR2 FYNNEI. V lost 8 bases to trimming and J lost 7 bases; unmatched junction nucleotides: 13. The CDR3 contains 15 residues. This CDR3 is CASSPGLAAWGEQYF. In DNA form, the CDR3 reads TGTGCCAGCTCACCGGGACTAGCGGCCTGGGGGGAGCAGTACTTC.

CDR3 protein: CASSRDNRYEQYF. CDR3 bases: TGTGCCAGCAGTCGAGACAACCGCTACGAGCAGTACTTC. The rearrangement joins TRBV6-5 to TRBJ2-7; no reliable D call. Germline CDR1 is MNHEY and CDR2 is SVGAGI. The germline V and J ends were trimmed by 5 bases and 3 bases, with 11 bases remaining between them. This CDR3 comprises 13 residues.

The rearrangement links TRBV27 to TRBJ2-6, with a tentative D call TRBD1 (6 bases). The CDR3 sequence is 19 residues long. Germline values: CDR1 MNHEY, CDR2 SMNVEV (reference sequence). V was cut by 0 bases and J by 4 bases, with 19 bases left in between. The CDR3 sequence: CASSLSISRQGSGANVLTF. CDR3 DNA sequence: TGTGCCAGCAGTTTATCGATCTCTAGGCAGGGGTCCGGGGCCAACGTCCTGACTTTC.